This T cell receptor (beta chain) stems from a study of Graves' ophthalmopathy and Graves' hyperthyroidism. Study-level background: At the time of initial diagnosis and before any treatment, peripheral blood was collected.

The study amplified TCR beta CDR3 regions using RNA transcripts. A first-round RT-PCR used HTBI primers, followed by a second-round multiplex PCR. TCRdb called the multiplex PCR reads again in MiXCR, with one record for every CDR3 protein. The data hold hundreds of thousands of distinct CDR3 sequences, with 45% to 55% observed a single time. In this sample, this clonotype turned up a few times. CDR3 length: 15 amino acids. Germline-derived CDR1 and CDR2 are SNHLY and FYNNEI. The V end lost 5 bases, the J end lost 1 base, and 14 bases lay between the germline ends. Sequenced material: peripheral blood. The J gene is TRBJ1-1, the V gene TRBV2; TRBD1 is a possible D gene (6 bases). The clonotype originates from an adult man with Graves' ophthalmopathy. CDR3 coding DNA: TGTGCCAGCAGTCAAAACAGGGCCTGGAACACTGAAGCTTTCTTT. This codes for CASSQNRAWNTEAFF. The full variable domain, in which reference TRBV2 and TRBJ1-1 provide the parts outside the CDR3, is EPEVTQTPSHQVTQMGQEVILRCVPISNHLYFYWYRQILGQKVEFLVSFYNNEISEKSEIFDDQFSVERPDGSNFTLKIRSTKLEDSAMYFCASSQNRAWNTEAFFGQGTRLTVV.